This T cell receptor (beta chain) was captured by sequencing in a study of shared clonotypes between healthy human individuals. V lost 5 bases and J lost 6, with 7 bases in between. CDR3 length equals 11 residues. Sequencing used immunoSEQ multiplex PCR; TCRdb keeps in-frame clones, though not all of them. Here the sample spans under 1,100,000 clones, around 76% being singletons. The receptor was derived from a man between 18 and 35 years old in good health. Sequenced material: memory CD4+ T cells sorted from blood. Subset of the sample: CD45RA-negative fraction. The V and J genes are TRBV6-7 and TRBJ1-2; D gene unclear. TRBV6-7 is designated an ORF whose function remains uncertain. The CDR3 nucleotides are TGTGCCAGCAGTCTGAAAGATGGCTACACCTTC. It codes for CASSLKDGYTF.